Each of the 18 T cell receptor beta chains below was sequenced from the same sample in a study of cytomegalovirus exposure and HLA in healthy donors. The study ran its PCR with 60 Vbeta and 13 Jbeta primers. The method was immunoSEQ multiplex PCR; TCRdb's version includes in-frame clones alone and lacks a portion of them. Reported are 100,000 to 150,000 clones; the ten largest clones contain 1.5% to 2%. The sequenced sample consisted of PBMCs. Receptors originate from a man aged 18 to 29 in good health and CMV-seronegative.

The V call is TRBV28, the J call TRBJ1-2; D perhaps matches TRBD1 (5 bases). This CDR3 is built from 14 residues. Germline values: CDR1 MDHEN, CDR2 SYDVKM. V was clipped by 10 bases and J by 3 bases, with 18 bases between them. The CDR3 DNA follows: TGTGCCACCTGGACGGCGGGGGTAGACTATGGCTACACCTTC. Translated, it gives CATWTAGVDYGYTF.

The V and J genes are TRBV4-2 and TRBJ2-3; 14 bases agree with TRBD2. The V segment lost 0 bases and the J segment 6 bases; nucleotides outside the gene matches: 2. CDR1 and CDR2 (germline): LGHNA, YNFKEQ. The CDR3 contains 16 residues. In DNA form, the CDR3 reads TGTGCCAGCAGCCAAGAGGGGACTAGCGGGAGTGATACGCAGTATTTT. Amino acid sequence: CASSQEGTSGSDTQYF.

The CDR3 here is CASSEIDSTYGYTF. Written as DNA, the CDR3 is TGTGCCAGCAGTGAAATTGACAGTACCTATGGCTACACCTTC. The J gene is TRBJ1-2, the V gene TRBV6-1; a possible D gene is TRBD1 (5 bases). Germline V gives CDR1 MNHNS, CDR2 SASEGT. This CDR3 spans 14 amino acids. V was trimmed by 2 bases and J by 4 bases, leaving 11 bases between them.

The chain recombines TRBV19 with TRBJ1-6; D remains unclear. Trimming took 6 bases from V and 0 from J, leaving 9 bases between them. Germline V gene sequence: CDR1 LNHDA, CDR2 SQIVND (reference sequence). There are 15 residues in the CDR3. The CDR3 DNA reads TGTGCCAGTAGAGACACGAGCTCCTATAATTCACCCCTCCACTTT. It yields the protein CASRDTSSYNSPLHF.

This chain connects TRBV28 to TRBJ1-2; 7 positions match TRBD1. V lost 6 bases, J lost 4 bases, and 11 bases stayed unmatched. Germline V lookup: CDR1 MDHEN, CDR2 SYDVKM. This CDR3 spans 15 amino acids. CDR3: CASSSPRGGTYGYTF. The CDR3 DNA reads TGTGCCAGCAGCTCCCCCCGAGGGGGCACCTATGGCTACACCTTC.

The chain couples TRBV7-9 to TRBJ2-7; TRBD1 is a possible D gene (6 bases). CDR1 and CDR2 (germline): SEHNR, FQNEAQ (reference sequence). Trimming stripped 6 bases from V and 3 bases from J, with 15 bases between. The CDR3 is 14 residues long. The CDR3 region is CASSPGTPHYEQYF. The CDR3 bases are TGTGCCAGCAGTCCCGGGACACCACACTACGAGCAGTACTTC.

This rearrangement joins TRBV7-2 to TRBJ2-7, with D perhaps matching TRBD2 (5 bases). The CDR3 totals 15 residues. Trimming took off 2 bases at V and 0 bases at J, with 11 bases between the two ends. Germline V lookup: CDR1 SGHTA, CDR2 FQGNSA. CDR3 amino acids: CASSLRAGSSYEQYF. CDR3 nucleotides: TGTGCCAGCAGCTTAAGGGCGGGCTCCTCCTACGAGCAGTACTTC.

The chain has TRBV9 and TRBJ1-1; 9 nucleotides line up with TRBD1. There are 16 residues in the CDR3. Trimming cost V 4 bases and J 6 bases; bases outside gene matches: 13. From germline, CDR1 is SGDLS and CDR2 YYNGEE. The CDR3 sequence is CASSPYPGTGWPEAFF. CDR3 nucleotides: TGTGCCAGCAGCCCTTATCCGGGGACAGGGTGGCCTGAAGCTTTCTTT.

For the CDR3, the DNA is TGTGCCAGCAGCTTGGGGGAGGTCAATGAGCAGTTCTTC. This sequence encodes CASSLGEVNEQFF. This chain links TRBV5-6 with TRBJ2-1; D is possibly TRBD2 (6 bases). This CDR3 spans 13 amino acids. Trimming removed 0 bases at V and 6 bases at J, with 7 bases between. Looked up from germline, CDR1 is SGHDT and CDR2 is YYEEEE.

This sequence joins TRBV5-8 and TRBJ2-7; 7 bases line up with TRBD1. The CDR3 loop spans 14 amino acids. V was clipped by 2 bases and J by 3 bases; unmatched bases: 5. Germline V gene data show CDR1 as SGHTS and CDR2 as YDEGEE. DNA of the CDR3: TGTGCCAGCAGCTTTTACGCAGGGGGCTACGAGCAGTACTTC. Its protein product is CASSFYAGGYEQYF.

The rearrangement links TRBV27 to TRBJ1-5; no clear D gene. The CDR3 contains 14 residues. Trimming cost V 2 bases and J 1 base, with 6 bases left between them. Germline V gene data show CDR1 as MNHEY and CDR2 as SMNVEV (reference sequence). The CDR3 nucleotides are TGTGCCAGCAGTTTAACGAGGAGCAATCAGCCCCAGCATTTT. Amino acids: CASSLTRSNQPQHF.

The V gene is TRBV15, the J gene TRBJ2-1; 8 bases align to TRBD1. The CDR3 consists of 14 residues. J lost 8 bases, V lost 8 bases, and 11 bases had no gene match. From germline, CDR1 is LNHNV and CDR2 YYDKDF (reference sequence). The CDR3 loop reads CATRRQGARDEQFF. The CDR3 bases are TGTGCCACCCGGCGTCAGGGGGCTAGGGATGAGCAGTTCTTC.

The rearrangement links TRBV28 to TRBJ2-7; D uncertain. The CDR3 runs 15 residues. V was clipped by 7 bases and J by 2 bases, with 18 bases between them. Per the germline V gene, CDR1 is MDHEN and CDR2 is SYDVKM. Here the CDR3 DNA reads TGTGCCAGCACCGATAGGCAGGCTGATACCTACGAGCAGTACTTC. It yields the protein CASTDRQADTYEQYF.

The genes are TRBV4-1 and TRBJ2-1, with no clear D. The V gene's germline CDR1 is MGHRA and CDR2 YSYEKL. The CDR3 covers 16 residues. V was trimmed by 1 base and J by 2 bases, leaving 12 bases between them. CDR3 region: CASSQVNILAYNEQFF. CDR3 in DNA: TGCGCCAGCAGCCAAGTTAACATTCTTGCCTACAATGAGCAGTTCTTC.

This chain uses TRBV7-6 with TRBJ1-1, with TRBD1 identical over 9 bases. This CDR3 is 14 amino acids long. Per germline, CDR1 SGHVS and CDR2 FNYEAQ. The V and J ends lost 8 bases and 2 bases, in that order; junction bases with no gene match: 6. The CDR3 region is CASVPGQGNTEAFF. As DNA, the CDR3 is TGTGCCAGCGTTCCGGGACAGGGCAACACTGAAGCTTTCTTT. The whole variable domain, filled in from reference TRBV7-6 and TRBJ1-1, reads GAGVSQSPRYKVTKRGQDVALRCDPISGHVSLYWYRQALGQGPEFLTYFNYEAQQDKSGLPNDRFSAERPEGSISTLTIQRTEQRDSAMYRCASVPGQGNTEAFFGQGTRLTVV.

J is TRBJ1-2 and V is TRBV7-2, with 7 nucleotides matching TRBD1. This CDR3 region has 13 residues. Germline CDR1 and CDR2: SGHTA and FQGNSA. The V segment lost 5 bases and the J segment 8 bases; nucleotides outside the gene matches: 8. In nucleotides, the CDR3 is TGTGCCAGCAGCCTGGACAGGACCACCGGCTACACCTTC. Protein sequence: CASSLDRTTGYTF.

The chain employs TRBV15 and TRBJ1-5; D possibly corresponds to TRBD1 (5 bases). The CDR3 is 16 amino acids. The germline V gene has CDR1 LNHNV and CDR2 YYDKDF (reference sequence). V was clipped by 0 bases and J by 3 bases, with 12 bases between them. This chain's CDR3 is CATSREGGKVNQPQHF. The CDR3 bases are TGTGCCACCAGCAGAGAGGGGGGGAAGGTCAATCAGCCCCAGCATTTT.

The chain couples TRBV6-5 to TRBJ1-5; the match to TRBD1 covers 10 bases. CDR3 length equals 15 residues. V gave up 0 bases and J gave up 7 bases; unmatched junction bases: 3. Germline V gene data show CDR1 as MNHEY and CDR2 as SVGAGI. The CDR3 region is CASSYSTGGGQPQHF. Written as DNA, the CDR3 is TGTGCCAGCAGTTACTCGACAGGGGGCGGCCAGCCCCAGCATTTT.